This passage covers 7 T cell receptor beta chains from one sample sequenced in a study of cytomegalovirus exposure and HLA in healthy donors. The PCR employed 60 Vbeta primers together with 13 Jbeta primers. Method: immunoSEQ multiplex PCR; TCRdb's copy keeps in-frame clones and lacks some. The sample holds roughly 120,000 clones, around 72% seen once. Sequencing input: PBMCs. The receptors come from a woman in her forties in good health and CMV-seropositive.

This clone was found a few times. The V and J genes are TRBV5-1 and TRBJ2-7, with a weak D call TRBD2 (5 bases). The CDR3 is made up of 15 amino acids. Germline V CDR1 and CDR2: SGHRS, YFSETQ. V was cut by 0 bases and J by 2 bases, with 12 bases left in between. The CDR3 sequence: CASSLGADGTYEQYF. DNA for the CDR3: TGCGCCAGCAGCTTGGGGGCGGACGGGACCTACGAGCAGTACTTC.

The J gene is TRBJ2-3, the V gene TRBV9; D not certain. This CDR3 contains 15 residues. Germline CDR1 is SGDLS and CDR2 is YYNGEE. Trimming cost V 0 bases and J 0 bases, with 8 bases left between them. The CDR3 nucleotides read TGTGCCAGCAGCGTAGACTGGGCTAGCACAGATACGCAGTATTTT. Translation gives CASSVDWASTDTQYF.

This CDR3 reads CASSGTGLRVWGYTF. CDR3 in DNA: TGTGCCAGCAGTGGGACAGGTCTGAGGGTTTGGGGCTACACCTTC. The chain carries TRBV2 and TRBJ1-2; TRBD1 aligns across 7 bases. The V segment lost 4 bases and the J segment 8 bases; nucleotides outside the gene matches: 13. This CDR3 is 15 amino acids long. Per germline, CDR1 SNHLY and CDR2 FYNNEI.

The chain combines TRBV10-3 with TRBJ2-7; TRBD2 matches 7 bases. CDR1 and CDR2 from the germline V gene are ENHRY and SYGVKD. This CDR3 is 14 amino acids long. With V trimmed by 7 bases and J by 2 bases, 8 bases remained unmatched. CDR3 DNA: TGTGCCATCACAGAGCGGGGCGTTACCTACGAGCAGTACTTC. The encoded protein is CAITERGVTYEQYF.

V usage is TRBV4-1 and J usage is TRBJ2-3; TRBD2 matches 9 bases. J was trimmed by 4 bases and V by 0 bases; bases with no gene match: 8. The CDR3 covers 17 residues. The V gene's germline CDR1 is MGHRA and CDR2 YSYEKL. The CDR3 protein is CASSQDSAGGRSDTQYF. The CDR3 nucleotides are TGCGCCAGCAGCCAAGATTCGGCGGGGGGGCGATCAGATACGCAGTATTTT.

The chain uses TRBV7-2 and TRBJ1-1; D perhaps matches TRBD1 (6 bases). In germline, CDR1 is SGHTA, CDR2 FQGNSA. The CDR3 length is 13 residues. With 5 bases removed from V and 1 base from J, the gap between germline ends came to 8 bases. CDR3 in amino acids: CASSGQRNTEAFF. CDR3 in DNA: TGTGCCAGCAGCGGACAGAGGAACACTGAAGCTTTCTTT.

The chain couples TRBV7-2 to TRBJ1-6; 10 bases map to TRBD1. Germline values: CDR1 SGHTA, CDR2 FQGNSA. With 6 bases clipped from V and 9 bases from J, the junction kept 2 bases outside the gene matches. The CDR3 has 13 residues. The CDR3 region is CASRRTGGSPLHF. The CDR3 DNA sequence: TGTGCCAGCAGAAGGACAGGGGGTTCACCCCTCCACTTT.